Described below is a single TCR beta chain sequence and its context. Its target is unknown. The data are from a study of PD-1 blockade in classical Hodgkin lymphoma. Germline-derived CDR1 and CDR2 are LNHDA and SQIVND (reference sequence). This CDR3 comprises 15 residues. Unmatched junction bases numbered 9, after V lost 5 bases and J lost 7 bases. The protocol was immunoSEQ multiplex PCR, while the TCRdb copy is restricted to in-frame clones and leaves out a portion. The sample holds 25,000 to 30,000 clones; about 89% are singletons and the top ten take about 0.33%. Study outcomes and limitations: The authors have not defined what causes the repertoire differences, possibly disease activity or prior therapy. Relapsed/refractory patients reportedly had lower baseline diversity than newly diagnosed patients.

Time point of the sample: newly diagnosed, previously untreated cHL patient sample. The study purified CD4+ T cells from thawed PBMCs using magnetic negative selection. The study compared against PBMCs from newly diagnosed, untreated classical Hodgkin lymphoma. This sequence originates from a human donor with classical Hodgkin lymphoma. The specimen sequenced was CD4+ T cells from blood. The chain employs TRBV19 and TRBJ1-5; 9 positions agree with TRBD1. CDR3 nucleotides: TGTGCCAGTAGTGTGATACAGGGGGCCGGGCAGCCCCAGCATTTT. As protein: CASSVIQGAGQPQHF.